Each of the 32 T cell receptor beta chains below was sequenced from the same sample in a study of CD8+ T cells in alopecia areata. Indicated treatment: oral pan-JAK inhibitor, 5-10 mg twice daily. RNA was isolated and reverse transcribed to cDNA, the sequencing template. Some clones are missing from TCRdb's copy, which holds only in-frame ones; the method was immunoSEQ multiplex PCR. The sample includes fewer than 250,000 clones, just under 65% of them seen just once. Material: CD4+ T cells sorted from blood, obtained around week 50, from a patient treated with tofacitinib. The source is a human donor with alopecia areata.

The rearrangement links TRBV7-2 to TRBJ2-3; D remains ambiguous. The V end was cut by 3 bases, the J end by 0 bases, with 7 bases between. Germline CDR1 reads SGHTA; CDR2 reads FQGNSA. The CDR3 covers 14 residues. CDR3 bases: TGTGCCAGCAGCTTGGGCGTTAGCACAGATACGCAGTATTTT. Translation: CASSLGVSTDTQYF.

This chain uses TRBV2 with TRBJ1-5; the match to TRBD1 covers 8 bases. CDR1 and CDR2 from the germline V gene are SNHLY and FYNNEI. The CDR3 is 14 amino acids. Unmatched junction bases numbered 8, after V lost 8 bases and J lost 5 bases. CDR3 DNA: TGTGCCAGCCGAGACAGGGGAACGTATCAGCCCCAGCATTTT. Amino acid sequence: CASRDRGTYQPQHF.

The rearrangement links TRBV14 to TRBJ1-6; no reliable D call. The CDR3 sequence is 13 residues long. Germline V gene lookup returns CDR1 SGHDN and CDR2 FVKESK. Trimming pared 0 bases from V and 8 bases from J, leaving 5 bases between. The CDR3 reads CASSQDLHSPLHF. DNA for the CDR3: TGTGCCAGCAGCCAAGATTTGCATTCACCCCTCCACTTT. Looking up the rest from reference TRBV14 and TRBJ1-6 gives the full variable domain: EAGVTQFPSHSVIEKGQTVTLRCDPISGHDNLYWYRRVMGKEIKFLLHFVKESKQDESGMPNNRFLAERTGGTYSTLKVQPAELEDSGVYFCASSQDLHSPLHFGNGTRLTVT.

CDR3 protein: CSARLGNEQFF. As DNA, the CDR3 is TGCAGTGCTAGGTTAGGTAATGAGCAGTTCTTC. The chain uses TRBV20-1 and TRBJ2-1; no reliable D call. The CDR3 is 11 residues long. Per the germline V gene, CDR1 is DFQATT and CDR2 is SNEGSKA (reference sequence). The V gene lost 3 bases and the J gene lost 7 bases, with 7 bases spanning the gap.

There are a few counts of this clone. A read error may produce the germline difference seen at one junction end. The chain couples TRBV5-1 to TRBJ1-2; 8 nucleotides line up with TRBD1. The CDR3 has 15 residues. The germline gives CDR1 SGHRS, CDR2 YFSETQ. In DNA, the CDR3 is TGTGCCAGCAGCTTCGGACAGGGCTCTAACTATGGCTACACCTTC. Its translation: CASSFGQGSNYGYTF.

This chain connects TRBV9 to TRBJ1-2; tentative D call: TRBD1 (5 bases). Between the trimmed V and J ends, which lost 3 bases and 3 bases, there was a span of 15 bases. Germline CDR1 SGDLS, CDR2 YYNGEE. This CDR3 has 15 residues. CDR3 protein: CASSALLGVDYGYTF. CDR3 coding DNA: TGTGCCAGCAGCGCCCTCCTGGGGGTCGACTATGGCTACACCTTC.

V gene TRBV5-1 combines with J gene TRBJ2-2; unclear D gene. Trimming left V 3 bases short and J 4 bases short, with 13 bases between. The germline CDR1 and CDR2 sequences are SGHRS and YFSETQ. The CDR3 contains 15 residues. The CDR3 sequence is CASSYSQSITGELFF. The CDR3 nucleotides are TGCGCCAGCAGCTACAGTCAGTCCATCACCGGGGAGCTGTTTTTT. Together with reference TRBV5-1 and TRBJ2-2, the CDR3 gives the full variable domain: KAGVTQTPRYLIKTRGQQVTLSCSPISGHRSVSWYQQTPGQGLQFLFEYFSETQRNKGNFPGRFSGRQFSNSRSEMNVSTLELGDSALYLCASSYSQSITGELFFGEGSRLTVL.

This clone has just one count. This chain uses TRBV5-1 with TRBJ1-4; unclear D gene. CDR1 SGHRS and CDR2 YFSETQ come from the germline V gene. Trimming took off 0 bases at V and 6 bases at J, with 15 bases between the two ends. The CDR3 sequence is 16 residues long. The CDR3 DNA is TGCGCCAGCAGCTTGGACCGGGCCGGTGCGGATGAAAAACTGTTTTTT. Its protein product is CASSLDRAGADEKLFF. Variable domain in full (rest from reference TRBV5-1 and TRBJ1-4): KAGVTQTPRYLIKTRGQQVTLSCSPISGHRSVSWYQQTPGQGLQFLFEYFSETQRNKGNFPGRFSGRQFSNSRSEMNVSTLELGDSALYLCASSLDRAGADEKLFFGSGTQLSVL.

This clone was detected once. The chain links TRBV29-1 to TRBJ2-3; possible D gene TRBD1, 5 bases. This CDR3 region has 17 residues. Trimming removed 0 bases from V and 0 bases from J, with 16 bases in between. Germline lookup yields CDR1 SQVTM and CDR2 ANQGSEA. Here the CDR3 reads CSVEDQAGPGSTDTQYF. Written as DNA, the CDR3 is TGCAGCGTTGAAGATCAGGCAGGGCCTGGTAGCACAGATACGCAGTATTTT.

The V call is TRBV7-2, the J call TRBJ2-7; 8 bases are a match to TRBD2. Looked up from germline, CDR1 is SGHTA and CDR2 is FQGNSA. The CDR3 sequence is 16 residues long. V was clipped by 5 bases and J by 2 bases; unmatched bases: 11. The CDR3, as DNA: TGTGCCAGCAGCCGGACTAGCTACCAGACAGCCTACGAGCAGTACTTC. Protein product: CASSRTSYQTAYEQYF.

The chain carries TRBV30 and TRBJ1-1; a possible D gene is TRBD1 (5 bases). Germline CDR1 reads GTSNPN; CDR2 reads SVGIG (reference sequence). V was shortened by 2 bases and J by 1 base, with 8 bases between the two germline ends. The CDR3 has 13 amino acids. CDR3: CAWSPGTNTEAFF. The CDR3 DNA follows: TGTGCCTGGAGTCCGGGGACGAACACTGAAGCTTTCTTT.

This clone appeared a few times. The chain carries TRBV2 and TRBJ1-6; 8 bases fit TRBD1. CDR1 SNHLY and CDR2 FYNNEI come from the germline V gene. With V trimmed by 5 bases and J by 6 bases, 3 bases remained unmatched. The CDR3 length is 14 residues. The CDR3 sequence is CASSQGQGNSPLHF. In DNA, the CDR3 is TGTGCCAGCAGTCAAGGACAGGGTAATTCACCCCTCCACTTT. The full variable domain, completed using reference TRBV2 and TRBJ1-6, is EPEVTQTPSHQVTQMGQEVILRCVPISNHLYFYWYRQILGQKVEFLVSFYNNEISEKSEIFDDQFSVERPDGSNFTLKIRSTKLEDSAMYFCASSQGQGNSPLHFGNGTRLTVT.

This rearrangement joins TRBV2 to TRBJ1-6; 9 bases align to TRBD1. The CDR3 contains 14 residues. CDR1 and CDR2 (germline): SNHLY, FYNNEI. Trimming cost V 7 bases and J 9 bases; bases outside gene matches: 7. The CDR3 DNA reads TGTGCCAGCACCGCCGACAGGGGGTCTTCACCCCTCCACTTT. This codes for CASTADRGSSPLHF. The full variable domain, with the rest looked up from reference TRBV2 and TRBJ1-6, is EPEVTQTPSHQVTQMGQEVILRCVPISNHLYFYWYRQILGQKVEFLVSFYNNEISEKSEIFDDQFSVERPDGSNFTLKIRSTKLEDSAMYFCASTADRGSSPLHFGNGTRLTVT.

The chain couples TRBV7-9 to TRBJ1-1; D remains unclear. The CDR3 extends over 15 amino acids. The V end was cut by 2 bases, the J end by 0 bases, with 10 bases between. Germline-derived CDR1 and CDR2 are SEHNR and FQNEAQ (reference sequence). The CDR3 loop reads CASSLTPALNTEAFF. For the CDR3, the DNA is TGTGCCAGCAGCTTAACGCCGGCTTTGAACACTGAAGCTTTCTTT.

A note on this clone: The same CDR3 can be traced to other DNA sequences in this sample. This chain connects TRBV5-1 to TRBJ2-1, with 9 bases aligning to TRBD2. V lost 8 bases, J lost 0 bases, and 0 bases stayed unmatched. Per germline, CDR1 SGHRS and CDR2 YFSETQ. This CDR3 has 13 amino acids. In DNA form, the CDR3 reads TGCGCCAGTAGCGGGAGCTCCTACAATGAGCAGTTCTTC. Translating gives CASSGSSYNEQFF. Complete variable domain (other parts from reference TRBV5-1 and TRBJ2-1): KAGVTQTPRYLIKTRGQQVTLSCSPISGHRSVSWYQQTPGQGLQFLFEYFSETQRNKGNFPGRFSGRQFSNSRSEMNVSTLELGDSALYLCASSGSSYNEQFFGPGTRLTVL.

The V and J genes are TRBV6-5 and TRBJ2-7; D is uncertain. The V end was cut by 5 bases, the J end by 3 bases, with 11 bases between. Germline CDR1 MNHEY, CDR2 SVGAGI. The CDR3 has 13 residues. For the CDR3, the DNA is TGTGCCAGCAGTACCCGGACGGGCTACGAGCAGTACTTC. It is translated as CASSTRTGYEQYF.

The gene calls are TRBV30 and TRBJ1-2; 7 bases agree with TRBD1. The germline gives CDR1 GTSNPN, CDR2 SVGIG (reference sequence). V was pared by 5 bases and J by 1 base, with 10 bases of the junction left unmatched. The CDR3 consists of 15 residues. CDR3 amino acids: CAWSPDRAINYGYTF. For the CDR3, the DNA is TGTGCCTGGTCTCCCGACAGGGCCATTAACTATGGCTACACCTTC.

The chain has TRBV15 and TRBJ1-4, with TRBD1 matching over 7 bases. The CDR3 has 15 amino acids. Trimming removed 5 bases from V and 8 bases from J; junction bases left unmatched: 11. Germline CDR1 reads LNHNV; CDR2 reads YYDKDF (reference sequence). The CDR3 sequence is CATSLNEGAGEKLFF. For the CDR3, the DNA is TGTGCCACCAGCCTAAACGAGGGGGCTGGGGAAAAACTGTTTTTT.

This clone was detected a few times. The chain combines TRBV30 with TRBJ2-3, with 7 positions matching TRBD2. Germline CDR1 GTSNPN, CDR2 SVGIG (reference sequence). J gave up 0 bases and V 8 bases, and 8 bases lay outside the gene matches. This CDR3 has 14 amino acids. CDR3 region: CAGSTSSSTDTQYF. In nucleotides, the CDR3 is TGTGCCGGGTCGACTAGCTCCAGCACAGATACGCAGTATTTT.

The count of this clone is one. CDR3 DNA: TGTGCCAGCAGCGAAACGCATAGGGAGACCCAGTACTTC. It is translated as CASSETHRETQYF. The chain recombines TRBV7-3 with TRBJ2-5; D is undetermined. CDR1 SGHTA and CDR2 FQGTGA come from the germline V gene. CDR3 size: 13 residues. Deletions cut 5 bases from V and 5 bases from J, with 12 bases between. Full variable domain (remainder filled in from reference TRBV7-3 and TRBJ2-5): GAGVSQTPSNKVTEKGKYVELRCDPISGHTALYWYRQSLGQGPEFLIYFQGTGAADDSGLPNDRFFAVRPEGSVSTLKIQRTERGDSAVYLCASSETHRETQYFGPGTRLLVL.

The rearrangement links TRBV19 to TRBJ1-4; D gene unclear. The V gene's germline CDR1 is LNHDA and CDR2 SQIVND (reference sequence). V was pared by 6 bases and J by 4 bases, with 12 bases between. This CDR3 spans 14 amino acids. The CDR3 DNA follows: TGTGCCAGTAGCAGGACCGCCAATAATGAAAAACTGTTTTTT. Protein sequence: CASSRTANNEKLFF. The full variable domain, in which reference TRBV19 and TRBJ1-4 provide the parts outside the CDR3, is DGGITQSPKYLFRKEGQNVTLSCEQNLNHDAMYWYRQDPGQGLRLIYYSQIVNDFQKGDIAEGYSVSREKKESFPLTVTSAQKNPTAFYLCASSRTANNEKLFFGSGTQLSVL.

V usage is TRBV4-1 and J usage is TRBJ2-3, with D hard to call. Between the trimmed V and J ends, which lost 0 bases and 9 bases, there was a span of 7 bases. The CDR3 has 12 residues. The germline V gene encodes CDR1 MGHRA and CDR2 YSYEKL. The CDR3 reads CASSQDRSTQYF. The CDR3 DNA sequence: TGCGCCAGCAGCCAAGATCGCTCGACGCAGTATTTT.

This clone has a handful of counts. CDR3 sequence: CASSQGADGRNKNIQYF. CDR3 DNA: TGCGCCAGCAGCCAAGGAGCCGACGGACGGAACAAAAACATTCAGTACTTC. The V call is TRBV4-1, the J call TRBJ2-4; no definite D call. With 1 base removed from V and 3 bases from J, the gap between germline ends came to 16 bases. This CDR3 has 17 residues. Germline V gene sequence: CDR1 MGHRA, CDR2 YSYEKL.

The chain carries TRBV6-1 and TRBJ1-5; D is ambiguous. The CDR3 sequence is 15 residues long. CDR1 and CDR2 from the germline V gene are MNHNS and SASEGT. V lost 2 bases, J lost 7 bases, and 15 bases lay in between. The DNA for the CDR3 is TGTGCCAGCAGTGAATTTGGGAGGGCTTGGCAGCCCCAGCATTTT. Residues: CASSEFGRAWQPQHF.

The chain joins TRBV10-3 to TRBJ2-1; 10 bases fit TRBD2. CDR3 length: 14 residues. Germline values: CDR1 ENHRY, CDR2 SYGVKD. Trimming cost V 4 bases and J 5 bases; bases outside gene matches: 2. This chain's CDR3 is CAISGLAGDNEQFF. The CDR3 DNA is TGTGCCATCAGTGGGCTAGCGGGGGACAATGAGCAGTTCTTC.

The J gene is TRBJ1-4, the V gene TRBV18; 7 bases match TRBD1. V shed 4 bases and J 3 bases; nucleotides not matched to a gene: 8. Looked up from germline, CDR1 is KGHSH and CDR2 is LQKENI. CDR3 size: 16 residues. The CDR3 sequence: CASSQSPGTANEKLFF. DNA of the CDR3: TGTGCCAGCTCACAATCCCCCGGGACAGCTAATGAAAAACTGTTTTTT.

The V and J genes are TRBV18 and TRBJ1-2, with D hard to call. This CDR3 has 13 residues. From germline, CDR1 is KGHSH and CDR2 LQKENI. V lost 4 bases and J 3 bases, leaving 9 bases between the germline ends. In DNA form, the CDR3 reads TGTGCCAGCTCACAAGGAATCGACTATGGCTACACCTTC. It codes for CASSQGIDYGYTF.

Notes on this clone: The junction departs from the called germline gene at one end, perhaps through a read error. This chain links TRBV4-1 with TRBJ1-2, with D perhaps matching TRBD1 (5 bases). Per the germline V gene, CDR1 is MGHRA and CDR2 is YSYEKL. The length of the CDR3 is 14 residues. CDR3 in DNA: TGCGCCAGCAGCCAACTTGTTCGATTGGCAGGGAGGGACTTC. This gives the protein CASSQLVRLAGRDF.

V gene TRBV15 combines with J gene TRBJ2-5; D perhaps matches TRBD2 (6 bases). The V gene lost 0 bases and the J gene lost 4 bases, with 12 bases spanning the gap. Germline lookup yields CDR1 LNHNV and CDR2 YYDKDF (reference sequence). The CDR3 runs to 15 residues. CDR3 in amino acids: CATSRDTWGGETQYF. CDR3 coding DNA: TGTGCCACCAGCAGAGACACTTGGGGAGGAGAGACCCAGTACTTC.

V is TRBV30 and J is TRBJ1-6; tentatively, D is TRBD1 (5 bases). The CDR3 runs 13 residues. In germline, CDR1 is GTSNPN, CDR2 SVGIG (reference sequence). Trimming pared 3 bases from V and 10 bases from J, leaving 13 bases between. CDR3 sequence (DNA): TGTGCCTGGAGAGATATGGGGGAATCACCCCTCCACTTT. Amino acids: CAWRDMGESPLHF.

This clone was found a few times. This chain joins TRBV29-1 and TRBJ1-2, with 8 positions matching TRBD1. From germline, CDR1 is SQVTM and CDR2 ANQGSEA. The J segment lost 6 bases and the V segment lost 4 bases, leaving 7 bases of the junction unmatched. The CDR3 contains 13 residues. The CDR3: CSVAQDRVDGYTF. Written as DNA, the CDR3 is TGCAGCGTTGCTCAGGACAGGGTAGATGGCTACACCTTC.

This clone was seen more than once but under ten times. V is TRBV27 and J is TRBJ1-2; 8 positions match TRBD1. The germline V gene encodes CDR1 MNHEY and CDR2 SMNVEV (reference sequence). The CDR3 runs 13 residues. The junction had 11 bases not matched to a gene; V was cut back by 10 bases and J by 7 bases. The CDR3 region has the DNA TGTGCCACCAGGATGACAGGGGCCGGTGGCTACACCTTC. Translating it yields CATRMTGAGGYTF.